What follows is one T cell receptor beta chain and its context. This entry comes from a study of blood T cell repertoires in COVID-19. V lost 2 bases to trimming and J lost 3 bases, with 8 bases between them. CDR1 SGHDT and CDR2 YYEEEE come from the germline V gene. The CDR3 extends over 13 amino acids. The table came from immunoSEQ multiplex PCR; TCRdb's copy has only in-frame clones and leaves some out. The sample has 250,000 or so clones; around 89% are singletons. This receptor was identified in a woman under 40 with COVID-19, enrolled during active disease. Sequenced sample: peripheral blood. This chain connects TRBV5-6 to TRBJ2-5; possible D gene TRBD1, 5 bases. CDR3 amino acids: CASSFRVKETQYF. CDR3 nucleotide sequence: TGTGCCAGCAGCTTCAGGGTTAAAGAGACCCAGTACTTC.